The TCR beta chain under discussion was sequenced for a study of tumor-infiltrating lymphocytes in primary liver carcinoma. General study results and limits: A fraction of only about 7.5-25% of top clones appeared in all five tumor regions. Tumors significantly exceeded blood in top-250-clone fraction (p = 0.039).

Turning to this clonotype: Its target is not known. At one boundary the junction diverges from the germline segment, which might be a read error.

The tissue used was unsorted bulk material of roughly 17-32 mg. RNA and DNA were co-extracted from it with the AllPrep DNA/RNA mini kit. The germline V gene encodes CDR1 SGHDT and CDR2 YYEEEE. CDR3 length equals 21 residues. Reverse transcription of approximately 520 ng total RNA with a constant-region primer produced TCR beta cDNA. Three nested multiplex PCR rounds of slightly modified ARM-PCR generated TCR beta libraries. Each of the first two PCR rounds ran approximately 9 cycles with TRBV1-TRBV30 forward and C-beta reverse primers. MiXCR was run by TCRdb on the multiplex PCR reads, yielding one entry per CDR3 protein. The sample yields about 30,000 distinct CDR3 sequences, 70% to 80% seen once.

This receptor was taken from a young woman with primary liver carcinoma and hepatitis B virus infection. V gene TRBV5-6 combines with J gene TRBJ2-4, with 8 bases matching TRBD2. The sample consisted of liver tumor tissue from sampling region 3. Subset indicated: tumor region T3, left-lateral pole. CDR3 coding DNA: TGCGCCAGCAGACCTGGACGGGTTTTCACGGGAGGGGAGCTAGCCAAAAACATTCAGTACTTC. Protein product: CASRPGRVFTGGELAKNIQYF.